Sequencing of this T cell receptor (beta chain) was carried out in a study of Graves' ophthalmopathy and Graves' hyperthyroidism. General study results and limits: Blood also carried most expanded thyroid clonotypes exceeding 0.001 frequency.

Amplifying from RNA transcripts, the study obtained TCR beta CDR3 regions. Investigators did first-round RT-PCR with HTBI primers, then second-round multiplex PCR. TCRdb re-called the multiplex PCR reads with MiXCR, one entry per CDR3 protein. Seen here are hundreds of thousands of distinct CDR3 sequences, around a fifth observed once, and the top ten hold about 6.6%. Stable hyperthyroidism denotes an absence of ophthalmopathy throughout 18 months of follow-up. Concerning this clonotype: Its antigen remains unidentified.

The clonotype was recovered from a woman aged 18 to 35 with stable Graves' hyperthyroidism. Some clones in this sample may be carry-over from other donors' samples. The sequencing sample was made of peripheral blood.

The CDR3 here is CASSLDWDSGNTIYF. The CDR3 DNA is TGTGCCAGCAGCTTAGACTGGGACTCTGGAAACACCATATATTTT. The genes are TRBV11-2 and TRBJ1-3; the D is unclear. V dropped 0 bases and J dropped 0 bases, with 6 bases sitting between them. The CDR3 contains 15 residues. Per the germline V gene, CDR1 is SGHAT and CDR2 is FQNNGV. Together with reference TRBV11-2 and TRBJ1-3, the CDR3 gives the full variable domain: EAGVAQSPRYKIIEKRQSVAFWCNPISGHATLYWYQQILGQGPKLLIQFQNNGVVDDSQLPKDRFSAERLKGVDSTLKIQPAKLEDSAVYLCASSLDWDSGNTIYFGEGSWLTVV.